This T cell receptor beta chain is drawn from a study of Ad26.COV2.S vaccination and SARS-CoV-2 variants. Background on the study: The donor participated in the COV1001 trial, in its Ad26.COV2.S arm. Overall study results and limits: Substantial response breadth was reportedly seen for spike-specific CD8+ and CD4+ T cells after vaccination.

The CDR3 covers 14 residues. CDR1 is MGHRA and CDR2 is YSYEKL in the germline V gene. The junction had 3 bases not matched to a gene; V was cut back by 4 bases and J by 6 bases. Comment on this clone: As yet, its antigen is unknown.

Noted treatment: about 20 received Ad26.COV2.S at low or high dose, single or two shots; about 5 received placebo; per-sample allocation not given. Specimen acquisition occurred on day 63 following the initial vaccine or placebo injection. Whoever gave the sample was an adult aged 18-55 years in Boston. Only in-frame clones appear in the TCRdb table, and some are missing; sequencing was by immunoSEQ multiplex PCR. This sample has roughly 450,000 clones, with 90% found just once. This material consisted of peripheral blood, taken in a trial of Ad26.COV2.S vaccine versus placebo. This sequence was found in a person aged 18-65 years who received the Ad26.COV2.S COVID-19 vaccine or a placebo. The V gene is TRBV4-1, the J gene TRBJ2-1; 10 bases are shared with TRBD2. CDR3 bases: TGCGCCAGCAGCCCGGGACTAGCGTCCAATGAGCAGTTCTTC. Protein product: CASSPGLASNEQFF.